These 18 T cell receptor beta chains share one sample of origin, sequenced in a study of blood T cell repertoires in COVID-19. Some clones are missing from TCRdb's copy, which holds only in-frame ones; the method was immunoSEQ multiplex PCR. This sample carries roughly 190,000 clones, more than 70% of them seen once, and the ten largest clones take roughly 6.2%. The sequencing input was peripheral blood. These receptors came from a middle-aged woman who had recovered from COVID-19.

The chain has TRBV29-1 and TRBJ2-7, with D perhaps TRBD1 (6 bases). Germline CDR1 SQVTM, CDR2 ANQGSEA. Trimming cost V 7 bases and J 2 bases, with 12 bases left between them. The length of the CDR3 is 12 residues. This chain's CDR3 is CSAGTGPYEQYF. For the CDR3, the DNA is TGCAGCGCTGGAACAGGGCCCTACGAGCAGTACTTC.

In this sample, this clone turned up once. This rearrangement joins TRBV19 to TRBJ2-5, with TRBD2 identical over 9 bases. Unmatched junction bases numbered 7, after V lost 1 base and J lost 4 bases. The CDR3 sequence is 16 residues long. Germline CDR1 and CDR2: LNHDA and SQIVND (reference sequence). The CDR3 here is CASSIGTSAQAETQYF. CDR3 in DNA: TGTGCCAGTAGTATAGGGACTAGCGCCCAAGCAGAGACCCAGTACTTC. Looking up the rest from reference TRBV19 and TRBJ2-5 gives the full variable domain: DGGITQSPKYLFRKEGQNVTLSCEQNLNHDAMYWYRQDPGQGLRLIYYSQIVNDFQKGDIAEGYSVSREKKESFPLTVTSAQKNPTAFYLCASSIGTSAQAETQYFGPGTRLLVL.

The rearrangement links TRBV5-6 to TRBJ2-1, with 7 bases identical to TRBD1. The length of the CDR3 is 13 residues. Trimming at V came to 2 bases and at J to 5 bases, leaving 1 base not matched to a gene. Germline V gene data show CDR1 as SGHDT and CDR2 as YYEEEE. The CDR3 DNA reads as TGTGCCAGCAGCTTTGGGACAGACAATGAGCAGTTCTTC. As protein: CASSFGTDNEQFF.

J is TRBJ2-1 and V is TRBV7-3, with 12 nucleotides matching TRBD2. This CDR3 region has 15 residues. The V and J ends lost 5 bases and 6 bases, in that order; junction bases with no gene match: 5. Germline V gene sequence: CDR1 SGHTA, CDR2 FQGTGA. The CDR3: CASSPGLAGINEQFF. Written as DNA, the CDR3 is TGTGCCAGCAGCCCCGGACTAGCGGGAATCAATGAGCAGTTCTTC.

V usage is TRBV19 and J usage is TRBJ2-7, with TRBD2 matching 11 bases. Germline CDR1 reads LNHDA; CDR2 reads SQIVND (reference sequence). Losses at the gene ends were 5 bases for V and 0 bases for J; bases not matched to a gene: 9. The length of the CDR3 is 17 residues. CDR3 nucleotides: TGTGCCAGTAGTGCAGAGCTAGCGGGAGGCCGCTCCTACGAGCAGTACTTC. As protein: CASSAELAGGRSYEQYF.

The gene calls are TRBV18 and TRBJ1-2; no definite D call. The CDR3 loop spans 13 amino acids. The germline V gene encodes CDR1 KGHSH and CDR2 LQKENI. The V gene lost 3 bases and the J gene lost 3 bases, with 8 bases spanning the gap. CDR3 sequence reads: CASSPSEDYGYTF. The CDR3 DNA follows: TGTGCCAGCTCACCGTCAGAAGACTATGGCTACACCTTC.

The chain links TRBV5-1 to TRBJ2-7, with a tentative D call TRBD2 (5 bases). With 7 bases removed from V and 0 bases from J, the gap between germline ends came to 17 bases. The CDR3 covers 15 residues. Germline V lookup: CDR1 SGHRS, CDR2 YFSETQ. CDR3 loop: CASSPGGSISYEQYF. The DNA of the CDR3 is TGCGCCAGCTCCCCCGGAGGCTCTATCTCCTACGAGCAGTACTTC.

The chain has TRBV7-2 and TRBJ2-6; D is ambiguous. The V gene lost 1 base and the J gene lost 3 bases, with 7 bases spanning the gap. The CDR3 sequence is 15 residues long. CDR1 and CDR2 (germline): SGHTA, FQGNSA. For the CDR3, the DNA is TGTGCCAGCAGCTTAGACGGGTTTGGGGCCAACGTCCTGACTTTC. This gives the protein CASSLDGFGANVLTF.

This clone was seen a single time. The chain carries TRBV28 and TRBJ2-3, with a tentative D call TRBD2 (6 bases). V was shortened by 6 bases and J by 1 base, with 17 bases between the two germline ends. There are 16 residues in the CDR3. The germline V gene encodes CDR1 MDHEN and CDR2 SYDVKM. CDR3 nucleotides: TGTGCCAGCAGCCGCCGACTAGGTCTAGGCACAGATACGCAGTATTTT. This sequence encodes CASSRRLGLGTDTQYF. Combining the CDR3 with reference TRBV28 and TRBJ2-3 gives the whole variable domain DVKVTQSSRYLVKRTGEKVFLECVQDMDHENMFWYRQDPGLGLRLIYFSYDVKMKEKGDIPEGYSVSREKKERFSLILESASTNQTSMYLCASSRRLGLGTDTQYFGPGTRLTVL.

CDR3 protein: CASSRPGVYGYTF. DNA of the CDR3: TGCGCCAGCAGCAGACCCGGAGTTTATGGCTACACCTTC. The chain carries TRBV5-1 and TRBJ1-2; D is unclear. CDR1 is SGHRS, CDR2 YFSETQ, per germline. The CDR3 has 13 residues. V was cut by 4 bases and J by 5 bases, with 12 bases left in between.

The V call is TRBV29-1, the J call TRBJ2-1, with 9 positions matching TRBD2. CDR1 is SQVTM and CDR2 is ANQGSEA in the germline V gene. Trimming removed 7 bases from V and 6 bases from J; junction bases left unmatched: 13. The CDR3 length is 15 residues. In DNA form, the CDR3 reads TGCAGCGCTGAGGGGGGACTAGCCCGTGCCAATGAGCAGTTCTTC. This translates into CSAEGGLARANEQFF.

The rearrangement links TRBV7-9 to TRBJ2-5, with TRBD1 matching over 7 bases. With V trimmed by 5 bases and J by 1 base, 7 bases remained unmatched. Germline CDR1 and CDR2: SEHNR and FQNEAQ (reference sequence). CDR3 length: 15 amino acids. As DNA, the CDR3 is TGTGCCAGCAGCGCGACAGGGACCCCCCAAGAGACCCAGTACTTC. Residues: CASSATGTPQETQYF. The full variable domain, its missing parts supplied by reference TRBV7-9 and TRBJ2-5, is DTGVSQNPRHKITKRGQNVTFRCDPISEHNRLYWYRQTLGQGPEFLTYFQNEAQLEKSRLLSDRFSAERPKGSFSTLEIQRTEQGDSAMYLCASSATGTPQETQYFGPGTRLLVL.

The chain combines TRBV30 with TRBJ2-3; 7 bases line up with TRBD2. This CDR3 spans 14 amino acids. With V trimmed by 7 bases and J by 6 bases, 13 bases remained unmatched. Germline V gene data show CDR1 as GTSNPN and CDR2 as SVGIG (reference sequence). CDR3 DNA sequence: TGTGCCTTTTCTGGCGGGAGATGGCCGGATACGCAGTATTTT. Protein sequence: CAFSGGRWPDTQYF.

The rearrangement links TRBV4-2 to TRBJ2-5, with D perhaps TRBD1 (6 bases). Per germline, CDR1 LGHNA and CDR2 YNFKEQ. The ends were cut back, 0 bases at V and 2 bases at J, with 13 bases in the middle. This CDR3 spans 16 amino acids. The CDR3 sequence: CASSQESTRGQETQYF. The CDR3 DNA reads TGTGCCAGCAGCCAAGAGAGTACTAGGGGGCAAGAGACCCAGTACTTC.

The V call is TRBV18, the J call TRBJ2-7; TRBD1 aligns across 7 bases. Germline assignment: CDR1 KGHSH and CDR2 LQKENI. CDR3 size: 16 residues. J gave up 6 bases and V 5 bases, and 16 bases lay outside the gene matches. CDR3 DNA sequence: TGTGCCAGCTCAAAGTCGGGTACAGGGGTCTCGGGCGAGCAGTACTTC. Encoded protein: CASSKSGTGVSGEQYF.

The V gene is TRBV11-2, the J gene TRBJ2-7; a possible D gene is TRBD1 (5 bases). The CDR3 sequence is 16 residues long. Trimming shortened V by 5 bases and J by 7 bases, and 24 bases separated the two germline ends. Germline CDR1 reads SGHAT; CDR2 reads FQNNGV. CDR3 nucleotides: TGTGCCAGCAGCCCCACGCAGGCGGCAGGGTTGGGGGAGCAGTACTTC. It yields the protein CASSPTQAAGLGEQYF.

This chain connects TRBV7-9 to TRBJ2-2; D gene unclear. V lost 0 bases to trimming and J lost 4 bases, with 15 bases between them. The CDR3 runs 17 residues. CDR1 is SEHNR and CDR2 is FQNEAQ in the germline V gene (reference sequence). CDR3 nucleotides: TGTGCCAGCAGCTTAGCCCCAGCCCGGGTGAGCACCGGGGAGCTGTTTTTT. Encoded protein: CASSLAPARVSTGELFF.

The chain carries TRBV7-9 and TRBJ1-6; D unclear. The length of the CDR3 is 17 residues. CDR1 SEHNR and CDR2 FQNEAQ come from the germline V gene (reference sequence). The germline V and J ends were trimmed by 4 bases and 7 bases, with 20 bases remaining between them. Here the CDR3 reads CASSYGWQREDNSPLHF. CDR3 DNA: TGTGCCAGCAGCTACGGGTGGCAACGGGAGGACAATTCACCCCTCCACTTT.